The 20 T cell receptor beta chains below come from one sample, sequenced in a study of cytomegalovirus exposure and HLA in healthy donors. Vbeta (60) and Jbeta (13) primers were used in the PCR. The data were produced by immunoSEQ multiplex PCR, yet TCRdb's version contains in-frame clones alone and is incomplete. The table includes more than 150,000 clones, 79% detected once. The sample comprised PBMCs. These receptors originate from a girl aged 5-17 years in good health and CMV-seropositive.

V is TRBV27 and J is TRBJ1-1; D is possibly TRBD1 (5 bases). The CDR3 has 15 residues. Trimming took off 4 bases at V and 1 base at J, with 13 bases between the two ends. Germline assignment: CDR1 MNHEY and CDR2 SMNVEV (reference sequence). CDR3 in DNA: TGTGCCAGCAGTTGGGTCCGGCAGGGGAACACTGAAGCTTTCTTT. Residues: CASSWVRQGNTEAFF.

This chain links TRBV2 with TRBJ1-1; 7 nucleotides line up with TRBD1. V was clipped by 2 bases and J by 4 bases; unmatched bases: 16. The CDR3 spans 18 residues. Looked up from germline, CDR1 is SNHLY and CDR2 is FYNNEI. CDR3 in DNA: TGTGCCAGCAGTGAAATAATTTCCGGTGTAGGGGGCAGCACTGAAGCTTTCTTT. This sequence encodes CASSEIISGVGGSTEAFF.

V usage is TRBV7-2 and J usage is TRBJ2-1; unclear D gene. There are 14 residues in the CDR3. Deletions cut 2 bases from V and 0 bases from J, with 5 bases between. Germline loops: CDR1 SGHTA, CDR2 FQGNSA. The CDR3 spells CASSLLSSYNEQFF. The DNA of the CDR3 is TGTGCCAGCAGCTTACTTAGCTCCTACAATGAGCAGTTCTTC.

The CDR3 loop reads CASSLPSGGTDTQYF. DNA for the CDR3: TGTGCCAGCAGCCTCCCTAGCGGGGGCACAGATACGCAGTATTTT. The chain is built from TRBV7-2 and TRBJ2-3; 9 nucleotides agree with TRBD2. The CDR3 is 15 amino acids. Germline CDR1 and CDR2: SGHTA and FQGNSA. V gave up 5 bases and J gave up 1 base; unmatched junction bases: 4.

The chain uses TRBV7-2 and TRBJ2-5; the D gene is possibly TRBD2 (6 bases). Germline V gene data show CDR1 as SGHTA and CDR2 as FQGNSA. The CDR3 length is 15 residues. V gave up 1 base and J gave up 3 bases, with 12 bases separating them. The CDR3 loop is CASSLDLGGKETQYF. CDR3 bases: TGTGCCAGCAGCTTAGATCTGGGAGGTAAAGAGACCCAGTACTTC.

This CDR3 is CASSLGGGENTGELFF. CDR3 in DNA: TGTGCCAGCAGCTTAGGAGGGGGGGAGAACACCGGGGAGCTGTTTTTT. The chain combines TRBV11-2 with TRBJ2-2; tentative D call: TRBD2 (7 bases). V was clipped by 1 base and J by 1 base, with 10 bases between them. Germline loops: CDR1 SGHAT, CDR2 FQNNGV. This CDR3 is 16 amino acids long. Drawing the rest from reference TRBV11-2 and TRBJ2-2, the complete variable domain is EAGVAQSPRYKIIEKRQSVAFWCNPISGHATLYWYQQILGQGPKLLIQFQNNGVVDDSQLPKDRFSAERLKGVDSTLKIQPAKLEDSAVYLCASSLGGGENTGELFFGEGSRLTVL.

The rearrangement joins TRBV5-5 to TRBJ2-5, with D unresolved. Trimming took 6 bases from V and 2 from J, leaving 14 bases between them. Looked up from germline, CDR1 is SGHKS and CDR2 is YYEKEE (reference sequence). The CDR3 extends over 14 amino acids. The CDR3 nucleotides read TGTGCCAGCATCCAACGATACGGGCAAGAGACCCAGTACTTC. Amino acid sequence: CASIQRYGQETQYF.

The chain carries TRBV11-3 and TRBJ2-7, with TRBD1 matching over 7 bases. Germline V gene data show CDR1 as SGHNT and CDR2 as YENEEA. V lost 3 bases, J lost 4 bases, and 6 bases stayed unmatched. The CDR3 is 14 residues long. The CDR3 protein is CASSFGTAVYEQYF. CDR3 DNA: TGTGCCAGCAGCTTCGGGACAGCGGTATACGAGCAGTACTTC.

CDR3 coding DNA: TGTGCCAGCAGTGAATGGTCCCGACTTGGGAATCAGCCCCAGCATTTT. It translates to CASSEWSRLGNQPQHF. The chain uses TRBV2 and TRBJ1-5; D uncertain. Germline CDR1 and CDR2: SNHLY and FYNNEI. Trimming took off 2 bases at V and 4 bases at J, with 15 bases between the two ends. This CDR3 comprises 16 residues.

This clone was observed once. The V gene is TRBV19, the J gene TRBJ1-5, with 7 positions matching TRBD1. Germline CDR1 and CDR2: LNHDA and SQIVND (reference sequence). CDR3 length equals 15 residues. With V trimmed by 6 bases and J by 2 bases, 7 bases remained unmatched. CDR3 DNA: TGTGCCAGTAGAGCCACTAGGGGGCGCAATCAGCCCCAGCATTTT. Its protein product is CASRATRGRNQPQHF.

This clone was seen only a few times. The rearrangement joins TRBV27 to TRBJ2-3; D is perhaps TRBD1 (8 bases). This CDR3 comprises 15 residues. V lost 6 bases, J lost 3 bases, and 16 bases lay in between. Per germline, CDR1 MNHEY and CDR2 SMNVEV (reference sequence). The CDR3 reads CASSLTGEGTDTQYF. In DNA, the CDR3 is TGTGCCAGCAGCCTGACAGGGGAGGGGACAGATACGCAGTATTTT.

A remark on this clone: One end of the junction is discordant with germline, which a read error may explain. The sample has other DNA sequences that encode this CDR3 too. CDR3 protein: CASSRETGGSNQPQHF. CDR3 nucleotide sequence: TGCGCCAGCAGCCGGGAGACGGGGGGAAGCAATCAGCCCCAACATTTT. This sequence joins TRBV4-1 and TRBJ1-5, with D perhaps TRBD1 (5 bases). The germline gives CDR1 MGHRA, CDR2 YSYEKL. The CDR3 length is 16 residues.

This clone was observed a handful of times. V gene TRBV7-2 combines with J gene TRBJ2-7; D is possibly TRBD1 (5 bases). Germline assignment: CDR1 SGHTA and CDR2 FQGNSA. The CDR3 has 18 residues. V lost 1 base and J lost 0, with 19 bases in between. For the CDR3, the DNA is TGTGCCAGCAGCTTAGGAGTGTGGCTTCTTGACAGCTCCTACGAGCAGTACTTC. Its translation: CASSLGVWLLDSSYEQYF.

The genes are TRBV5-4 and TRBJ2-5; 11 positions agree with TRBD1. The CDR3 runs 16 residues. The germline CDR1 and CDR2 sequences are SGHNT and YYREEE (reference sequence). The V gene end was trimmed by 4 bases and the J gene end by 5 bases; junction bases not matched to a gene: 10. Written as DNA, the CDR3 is TGTGCCAGCAGCCCACCCGGACAGGGGGCCGTGGAGACCCAGTACTTC. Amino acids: CASSPPGQGAVETQYF.

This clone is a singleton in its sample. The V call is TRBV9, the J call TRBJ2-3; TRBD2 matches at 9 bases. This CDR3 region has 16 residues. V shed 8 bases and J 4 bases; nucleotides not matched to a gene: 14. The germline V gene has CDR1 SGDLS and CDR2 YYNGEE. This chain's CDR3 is CARDSLSGGPPDTQYF. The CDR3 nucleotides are TGTGCCAGGGACAGCCTGAGCGGGGGGCCCCCAGATACGCAGTATTTT.

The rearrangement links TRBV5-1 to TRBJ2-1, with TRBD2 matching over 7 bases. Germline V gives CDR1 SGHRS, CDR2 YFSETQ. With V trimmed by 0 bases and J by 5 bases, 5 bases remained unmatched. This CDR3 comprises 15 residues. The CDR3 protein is CASSLVGRGNNEQFF. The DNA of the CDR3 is TGCGCCAGCAGCTTGGTCGGGCGGGGGAACAATGAGCAGTTCTTC.

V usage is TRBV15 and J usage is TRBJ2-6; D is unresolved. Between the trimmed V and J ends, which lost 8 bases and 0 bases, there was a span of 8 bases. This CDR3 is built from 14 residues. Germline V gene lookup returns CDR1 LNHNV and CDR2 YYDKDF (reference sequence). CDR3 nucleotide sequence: TGTGCCACCCTGAAAGCCTCTGGGGCCAACGTCCTGACTTTC. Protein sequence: CATLKASGANVLTF.

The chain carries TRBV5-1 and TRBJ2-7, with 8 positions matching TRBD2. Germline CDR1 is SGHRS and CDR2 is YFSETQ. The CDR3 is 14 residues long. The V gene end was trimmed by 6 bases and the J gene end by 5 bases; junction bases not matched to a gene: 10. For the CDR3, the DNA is TGCGCCAGCACCTACTCCGGGGGGGCCCACGAGCAGTACTTC. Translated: CASTYSGGAHEQYF.

CDR3 sequence (DNA): TGTGCCTGGAGTGTCGTCAGTAGCAATCAGCCCCAGCATTTT. Translated: CAWSVVSSNQPQHF. J is TRBJ1-5 and V is TRBV30; D gene unclear. The CDR3 runs to 14 residues. From germline, CDR1 is GTSNPN and CDR2 SVGIG (reference sequence). V lost 0 bases and J 0 bases, leaving 6 bases between the germline ends.

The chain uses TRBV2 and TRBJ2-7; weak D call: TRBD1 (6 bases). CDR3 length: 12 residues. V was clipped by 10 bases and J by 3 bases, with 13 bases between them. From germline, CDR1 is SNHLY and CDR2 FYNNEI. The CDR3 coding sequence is TGTGCCATCATCAGGGGACACTACGAGCAGTACTTC. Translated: CAIIRGHYEQYF.